Listed below are T cell receptor beta chains from one sample, sequenced in a study of beta chain features in type 1 diabetes. The assay was immunoSEQ multiplex PCR, and TCRdb's table has in-frame clones only and misses some. This table holds 200,000 to 300,000 clones, roughly 20% found once. Input material: naive CD4+ T cells from blood. These receptors originate from a woman aged 40 to 50 with type 1 diabetes. Each CDR3 is given with its conserved first and last residue. Fields, in order: CDR3 protein, CDR3 DNA, V gene, J gene, clone size, D gene. The D gene is left open where the match is weak. Not all rows give a size; the values are once, few, many and, for expanded clones, a class.

CASSLQGYEQYF,TGTGCCAGCAGTCTTCAGGGTTACGAGCAGTACTTC,TRBV7-2,TRBJ2-7,.,.
CASSDPTGSYNEQFF,TGTGCCAGCAGCGACCCGACAGGGTCCTACAATGAGCAGTTCTTC,TRBV9,TRBJ2-1,.,TRBD1
CASLGQGNYGYTF,TGTGCCAGCCTAGGACAGGGGAACTATGGCTACACCTTC,TRBV2,TRBJ1-2,.,TRBD1
CASRYTSGSTDTQYF,TGTGCCAGCAGGTATACTAGCGGTAGCACAGATACGCAGTATTTT,TRBV2,TRBJ2-3,.,TRBD2
CSVALRLAGEGETQYF,TGCAGCGTTGCTCTAAGACTAGCGGGAGAGGGAGAGACCCAGTACTTC,TRBV29-1,TRBJ2-5,.,TRBD2
CASGDRFTGELFF,TGTGCCTCTGGGGACAGATTCACCGGGGAGCTGTTTTTT,TRBV27,TRBJ2-2,few,TRBD1
CASSYSLAAKNIQYF,TGCGCCAGCAGCTACTCCCTCGCGGCCAAAAACATTCAGTACTTC,TRBV5-1,TRBJ2-4,.,.
CASSLSGRADEQFF,TGTGCCAGCAGCCTTAGCGGGAGGGCGGATGAGCAGTTCTTC,TRBV7-7,TRBJ2-1,few,TRBD2
CASSRGDRDYGYTF,TGTGCCAGCAGTAGGGGGGACAGGGACTATGGCTACACCTTC,TRBV28,TRBJ1-2,.,TRBD1
CSDHYGPSGSQFF,TGCAGCGACCACTACGGTCCTAGCGGAAGTCAGTTCTTC,TRBV29-1,TRBJ2-1,.,TRBD2
CASSEALARNQPQHF,TGTGCCAGCAGTGAAGCTTTGGCTCGTAATCAGCCCCAGCATTTT,TRBV6-1,TRBJ1-5,.,.
CASSLEGAPHNEQFF,TGCGCCAGCAGCTTGGAGGGGGCACCCCACAATGAGCAGTTCTTC,TRBV5-1,TRBJ2-1,.,TRBD1
CASSYPDSIQETQYF,TGTGCCAGCAGCTACCCGGACAGCATCCAAGAGACCCAGTACTTC,TRBV5-4,TRBJ2-5,.,.
CASSPVGDRENIQYF,TGTGCCAGCAGCCCAGTCGGGGACAGAGAAAACATTCAGTACTTC,TRBV13,TRBJ2-4,.,TRBD1
CASSSRLAGFTGELFF,TGTGCCAGCAGTTCCCGACTAGCGGGCTTCACCGGGGAGCTGTTTTTT,TRBV27,TRBJ2-2,.,TRBD2
CSAPGRLEQYF,TGCAGTGCTCCCGGCAGGCTCGAGCAGTACTTC,TRBV20-1,TRBJ2-7,.,.
CASSPSTGKWTEAFF,TGTGCCAGCAGCCCGTCGACAGGGAAATGGACTGAAGCTTTCTTT,TRBV5-5,TRBJ1-1,.,TRBD1
CASSLTPIPYNEQFF,TGTGCCAGCAGCCTAACCCCTATCCCCTACAATGAGCAGTTCTTC,TRBV9,TRBJ2-1,.,.
CAISVRNTIYF,TGTGCCATCAGTGTAAGAAACACCATATATTTT,TRBV10-3,TRBJ1-3,few,.
CASSQTGAEFF,TGTGCCAGCAGCCAGACAGGGGCGGAGTTCTTC,TRBV7-9,TRBJ2-1,few,TRBD1
CSAVGGNEQFF,TGCAGTGCTGTAGGGGGAAATGAGCAGTTCTTC,TRBV20-1,TRBJ2-1,.,.
CAWSGQPGDEQYF,TGTGCCTGGAGTGGACAGCCGGGGGACGAGCAGTACTTC,TRBV30,TRBJ2-7,.,.
CASSPGDYSNQPQHF,TGTGCCAGCAGCCCTGGGGACTACAGCAATCAGCCCCAGCATTTT,TRBV7-9,TRBJ1-5,few,.
CASSFAEGAEAFF,TGTGCCAGCAGCTTTGCAGAGGGAGCTGAAGCTTTCTTT,TRBV7-2,TRBJ1-1,.,.
CASSPDRGSDVLTF,TGTGCCAGCTCACCTGACAGGGGAAGTGACGTCCTGACTTTC,TRBV18,TRBJ2-6,.,TRBD1
CASSADLGGEQYF,TGTGCCAGCAGCGCCGACCTAGGGGGCGAGCAGTACTTC,TRBV9,TRBJ2-7,.,.
CASSRFSAGDNEQYF,TGTGCCAGCAGCCGCTTCTCCGCGGGAGATAACGAGCAGTACTTC,TRBV25-1,TRBJ2-7,.,TRBD2
CATSSPGTNTEAFF,TGTGCCACCAGCAGTCCCGGGACAAACACTGAAGCTTTCTTT,TRBV15,TRBJ1-1,few,.
CAWSLQAFEKLFF,TGTGCCTGGAGTCTACAGGCCTTTGAAAAACTGTTTTTT,TRBV30,TRBJ1-4,few,.
CSAASHRANYGYTF,TGCAGCGCTGCCTCTCACAGGGCTAACTATGGCTACACCTTC,TRBV29-1,TRBJ1-2,.,.
CASSGEAQGHTEAFF,TGTGCCAGCAGCGGAGAGGCACAGGGTCACACTGAAGCTTTCTTT,TRBV9,TRBJ1-1,.,.
CASSGQGDTEAFF,TGTGCCAGCAGTGGACAGGGGGACACTGAAGCTTTCTTT,TRBV7-9,TRBJ1-1,few,TRBD1
CASSPTGNGGYTF,TGTGCCAGCTCACCAACGGGGAATGGGGGCTACACCTTC,TRBV18,TRBJ1-2,few,.
CASSEGFRGTEAFF,TGTGCCAGCAGTGAAGGGTTCCGGGGCACTGAAGCTTTCTTT,TRBV6-1,TRBJ1-1,.,.
CATSTQGTVGTEAFF,TGTGCCACCAGCACGCAGGGGACGGTTGGCACTGAAGCTTTCTTT,TRBV15,TRBJ1-1,.,.
CASSQVLQLAGSSSYNEQFF,TGCGCCAGCAGCCAAGTTCTTCAGTTAGCGGGGTCCAGCTCCTACAATGAGCAGTTCTTC,TRBV4-3,TRBJ2-1,.,TRBD2
CAWVRGLAEPYEQYF,TGTGCCTGGGTCCGAGGACTAGCGGAACCATACGAGCAGTACTTC,TRBV30,TRBJ2-7,.,TRBD2
CASSRQGSSYEQYF,TGTGCCAGCAGTCGACAGGGGTCCTCCTACGAGCAGTACTTC,TRBV6-6,TRBJ2-7,few,TRBD1
CAWTGRVWTEAFF,TGTGCCTGGACCGGCAGGGTTTGGACTGAAGCTTTCTTT,TRBV30,TRBJ1-1,.,.
CASRSGLGYNEQFF,TGTGCCAGCAGGTCGGGTCTTGGGTACAATGAGCAGTTCTTC,TRBV7-3,TRBJ2-1,.,.
CSVEGPTNTGELFF,TGCAGCGTTGAAGGCCCAACAAACACCGGGGAGCTGTTTTTT,TRBV29-1,TRBJ2-2,few,.
CASSLLRGHSYNEQFF,TGTGCCAGCAGCTTATTAAGGGGCCACTCCTACAATGAGCAGTTCTTC,TRBV7-9,TRBJ2-1,.,.
CASSPPGQGGSPLHF,TGTGCCAGCTCACCACCGGGACAGGGAGGCTCACCCCTCCACTTT,TRBV18,TRBJ1-6,few,TRBD1
CASIHGQGTAGAFF,TGTGCCAGCATTCACGGACAGGGTACCGCGGGAGCTTTCTTT,TRBV19,TRBJ1-1,.,TRBD1
CASIVLAGSYNEQFF,TGCGCCAGCATCGTACTAGCGGGTTCCTACAATGAGCAGTTCTTC,TRBV5-1,TRBJ2-1,few,TRBD2
CASSGTADQPQHF,TGTGCCAGCAGCGGGACAGCGGATCAGCCCCAGCATTTT,TRBV9,TRBJ1-5,.,.
CASHFPGTDTQYF,TGTGCCAGTCATTTTCCGGGAACCGATACGCAGTATTTT,TRBV19,TRBJ2-3,.,.
CASSFQGLSSYNEQFF,TGTGCCAGCAGCTTCCAGGGCTTAAGCTCCTACAATGAGCAGTTCTTC,TRBV7-9,TRBJ2-1,few,.
CAWGPASYEQYF,TGTGCCTGGGGCCCCGCTAGCTACGAGCAGTACTTC,TRBV30,TRBJ2-7,few,.